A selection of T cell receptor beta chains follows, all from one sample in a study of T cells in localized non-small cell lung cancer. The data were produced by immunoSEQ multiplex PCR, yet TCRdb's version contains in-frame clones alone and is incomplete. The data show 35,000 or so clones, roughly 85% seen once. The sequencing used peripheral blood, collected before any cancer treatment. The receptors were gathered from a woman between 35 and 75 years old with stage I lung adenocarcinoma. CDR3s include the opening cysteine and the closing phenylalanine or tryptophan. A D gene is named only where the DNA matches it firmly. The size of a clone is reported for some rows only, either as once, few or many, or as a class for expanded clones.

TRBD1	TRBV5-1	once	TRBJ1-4	TGCGCCAGCAGCTTGGGCCAGGGGGCAACTAATGAAAAACTGTTTTTT	CASSLGQGATNEKLFF
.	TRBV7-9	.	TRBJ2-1	TGTGCCAGCAGCTTAGGTGGCGGTGAGCAGTTCTTC	CASSLGGGEQFF
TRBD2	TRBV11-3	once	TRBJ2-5	TGTGCCAGCAGCCCCGAGACTAGCGGGGCAGAGACCCAGTACTTC	CASSPETSGAETQYF
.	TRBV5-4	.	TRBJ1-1	TGTGCCAGCAGCTTGAGGCAGGTGGACGAATCTTTCTTT	CASSLRQVDESFF
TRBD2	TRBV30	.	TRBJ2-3	TGTGCCTGGAGTCTCCTAGCGGGGTCCACAGATACGCAGTATTTT	CAWSLLAGSTDTQYF
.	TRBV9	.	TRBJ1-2	TGTGCCAGCAGCCGCCAAACAACGAACTATGGCTACACCTTC	CASSRQTTNYGYTF
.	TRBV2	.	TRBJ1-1	TGTGCCAGCAGTACGGACACGAACACTGAAGCTTTCTTT	CASSTDTNTEAFF
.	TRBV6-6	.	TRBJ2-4	TGTGCCAGCATACACCGGGACTGGAAAAACATTCAGTACTTC	CASIHRDWKNIQYF
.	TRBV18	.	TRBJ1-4	TGTGCCAGCTCACCACAGGGTATGACTAATAATATCGAAAAACTGTTTTTT	CASSPQGMTNNIEKLFF
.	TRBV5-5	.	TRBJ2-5	TGTGCCAGCAGCTTCGGACAGATCCAAGAGACCCAGTACTTC	CASSFGQIQETQYF
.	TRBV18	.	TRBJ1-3	TGTGCCAGCTCACCGCGGGTGGGGAACTCTGGAAACACCATATATTTT	CASSPRVGNSGNTIYF
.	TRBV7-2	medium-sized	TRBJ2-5	TGTGCCAGCAGCTTAGAGGGCCTTTGGATACGGGAGACCCAGTACTTC	CASSLEGLWIRETQYF
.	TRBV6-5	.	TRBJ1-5	TGTGCCAGCAGTCCCGGACGGGGCAATTGGCCCCAGCATTTT	CASSPGRGNWPQHF
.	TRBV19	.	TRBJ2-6	TGTGCCAGTACCCCTCGTGGACAGAACTCTGGGGCCAACGTCCTGACTTTC	CASTPRGQNSGANVLTF
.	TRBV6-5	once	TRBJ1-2	TGTGCCAGCAGAGGGTCTAACTATGGCTACACCTTC	CASRGSNYGYTF
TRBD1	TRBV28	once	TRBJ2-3	TGTGCCAGCAGTTTCCTACCCAGACAGGGGAACACAGATACGCAGTATTTT	CASSFLPRQGNTDTQYF
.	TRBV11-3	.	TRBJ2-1	TGTGCCAGCAGTTGGATTGTGCGGGATGAGCAGTTCTTC	CASSWIVRDEQFF
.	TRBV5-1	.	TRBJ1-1	TGCGCCAGCAGCCTCACGACCGCGAACACTGAAGCTTTCTTT	CASSLTTANTEAFF
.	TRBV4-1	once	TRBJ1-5	TGCGCCAGCGGCCATGGCACGCCCCAGCATTTT	CASGHGTPQHF
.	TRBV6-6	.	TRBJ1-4	TGTGCCAGCAGCGGACGGGTCGGTGGTGAAAAACTGTTTTTT	CASSGRVGGEKLFF
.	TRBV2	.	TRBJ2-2	TGTGCCACCCGACAGCGTACTTTGAACACCGGGGAGCTGTTTTTT	CATRQRTLNTGELFF
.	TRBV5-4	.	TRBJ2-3	TGTGCCAGCAGCCCTGGACACCCCACAGATACGCAGTATTTT	CASSPGHPTDTQYF
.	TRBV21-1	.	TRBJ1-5	TGTGCCAGCAGCAAACAGGTTGGTTGCCGGGACGGCCTCAATCAGCCCCAGCATTTT	CASSKQVGCRDGLNQPQHF
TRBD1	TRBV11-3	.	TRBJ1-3	TGTGCCAGCAGCTTAACAGGGGCTGGAAACACCATATATTTT	CASSLTGAGNTIYF
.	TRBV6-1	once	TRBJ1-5	TGTGCCAGCAGTGAAGATGGGTTTCAGCCCCAGCATTTT	CASSEDGFQPQHF
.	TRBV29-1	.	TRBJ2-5	TGCAGCGCGACAGACAACCAAGAGACCCAGTACTTC	CSATDNQETQYF